Each of the 21 T cell receptor beta chains below was sequenced from the same sample in a study of T cells after yellow fever vaccination. Via MiXCR, TCRdb re-called the 5' RACE reads, giving one row per CDR3 protein. This sample yields a few hundred thousand distinct CDR3 sequences, of which around 8.1% are seen a single time; approximately 15% belongs to the top ten. The specimen comprised PBMCs, sampled approximately 47 days after the first yellow fever vaccination. The receptors originated from a young man who received the YFV17D yellow fever vaccine.

The chain's CDR3 is CASRNLRGGITYLNYGYTF. The CDR3 DNA reads as TGTGCCAGCAGAAATCTAAGAGGGGGCATTACTTATTTGAACTATGGCTACACCTTC. The chain combines TRBV27 with TRBJ1-2, with 7 nucleotides matching TRBD1. Germline V lookup: CDR1 MNHEY, CDR2 SMNVEV (reference sequence). The CDR3 totals 19 residues. V gave up 6 bases and J gave up 2 bases; unmatched junction bases: 21.

In this sample, this clonotype turned up a few times. The chain couples TRBV6-1 to TRBJ2-3, with D possibly matching TRBD2 (5 bases). This CDR3 is built from 14 residues. Germline V gene lookup returns CDR1 MNHNS and CDR2 SASEGT. Deletions cut 6 bases from V and 8 bases from J, with 18 bases between. CDR3 loop: CASRAEWSTSTQYF. CDR3 sequence (DNA): TGTGCCAGCAGGGCGGAGTGGAGCACTAGTACGCAGTATTTT.

This clonotype was counted only a few times. The CDR3 bases are TGTGCCAGCAGCTTAATGGGGGAATCGGGCTATGGCTACACCTTC. Amino acids: CASSLMGESGYGYTF. This chain uses TRBV7-6 with TRBJ1-2; D is possibly TRBD1 (5 bases). CDR3 length equals 15 residues. Trimming cost V 2 bases and J 4 bases, with 14 bases left between them. The germline CDR1 and CDR2 sequences are SGHVS and FNYEAQ.

The chain carries TRBV6-6 and TRBJ2-7; D may be TRBD1 (6 bases). CDR1 is MNHNY and CDR2 is SVGAGI in the germline V gene (reference sequence). Trimming shortened V by 9 bases and J by 2 bases, and 14 bases separated the two germline ends. This CDR3 is 13 amino acids long. CDR3 DNA: TGTGCCAGTACCGACAGGCTCACCTACGAGCAGTACTTC. Translating gives CASTDRLTYEQYF.

V usage is TRBV27 and J usage is TRBJ2-2, with no clear D. Trimming cost V 6 bases and J 2 bases, with 10 bases left between them. The CDR3 is 14 residues long. Germline-derived CDR1 and CDR2 are MNHEY and SMNVEV (reference sequence). CDR3 loop: CASSYTYNTGELFF. The DNA of the CDR3 is TGTGCCAGCAGCTACACATATAACACCGGGGAGCTGTTTTTT.

The chain joins TRBV4-2 to TRBJ2-7; 7 bases align to TRBD2. The V and J ends lost 1 base and 1 base, in that order; junction bases with no gene match: 7. CDR1 and CDR2 (germline): LGHNA, YNFKEQ. The CDR3 sequence is 16 residues long. The CDR3 bases are TGTGCCAGCAGCCAAGGGGTAGCGGGCGGGTCCTACGAGCAGTACTTC. Amino acid sequence: CASSQGVAGGSYEQYF.

Only a few counts were recorded for this clonotype. The V gene is TRBV5-1, the J gene TRBJ2-5, with 10 nucleotides matching TRBD1. V trimming: 1 base; J trimming: 4 bases; junction bases outside the gene matches: 4. The CDR3 length is 15 residues. The V gene's germline CDR1 is SGHRS and CDR2 YFSETQ. CDR3 residues: CASSLIDRGRETQYF. Here the CDR3 DNA reads TGCGCCAGCAGCTTGATCGACAGGGGGCGAGAGACCCAGTACTTC.

In nucleotides, the CDR3 is TGTGCCAGCAGCCCCGAGGGCCTCTGCAATGAGCAGTTCTTC. Translated: CASSPEGLCNEQFF. The chain employs TRBV4-2 and TRBJ2-1; perhaps TRBD2 as D (5 bases). Germline loops: CDR1 LGHNA, CDR2 YNFKEQ. CDR3 length equals 14 residues. V was pared by 4 bases and J by 6 bases, with 13 bases between.

This clonotype was detected ten times or more. The chain is built from TRBV3-1 and TRBJ2-4; D not certain. This CDR3 is 12 amino acids long. The V end was cut by 1 base, the J end by 9 bases, with 7 bases between. Germline V gene lookup returns CDR1 LGHDT and CDR2 YNNKEL (reference sequence). CDR3 in DNA: TGTGCCAGCAGCCAAGTTGAGCGCATTCAGTACTTC. Translating gives CASSQVERIQYF.

This clonotype was seen only a few times. V gene TRBV6-5 combines with J gene TRBJ2-3; TRBD2 is a possible D gene (6 bases). Germline V lookup: CDR1 MNHEY, CDR2 SVGAGI. Trimming shortened V by 0 bases and J by 3 bases, and 10 bases separated the two germline ends. The CDR3 sequence is 15 residues long. The CDR3 spells CASSYSFGGTDTQYF. The CDR3 region has the DNA TGTGCCAGCAGTTACTCGTTCGGGGGAACAGATACGCAGTATTTT.

This clonotype was picked up a small number of times. The genes are TRBV12-3 or TRBV12-4 and TRBJ1-2; maybe TRBD1 (5 bases). This CDR3 is 14 amino acids long. Trimming stripped 1 base from V and 2 bases from J, with 8 bases between. The CDR3 bases are TGTGCCAGCAGTTTAGGGTCAGGGAACTATGGCTACACCTTC. Translation: CASSLGSGNYGYTF.

Regarding this clonotype: Just one base apart from a much larger clone, this may be a read error. The chain combines TRBV7-2 with TRBJ1-1; no firm D call. Germline values: CDR1 SGHTA, CDR2 FQGNSA. The CDR3 is made up of 13 amino acids. The CDR3 nucleotides read TGTGCCAGCAGCTTAGCCCGGAACACTGAAGTTTTCTTT. Protein sequence: CASSLARNTEVFF. The complete variable domain, with remaining parts taken from reference TRBV7-2 and TRBJ1-1, reads GAGVSQSPSNKVTEKGKDVELRCDPISGHTALYWYRQSLGQGLEFLIYFQGNSAPDKSGLPSDRFSAERTGGSVSTLTIQRTQQEDSAVYLCASSLARNTEVFFGQGTRLTVV.

This clonotype was recorded many times. V and J are TRBV9 and TRBJ2-5; 10 bases fit TRBD2. Per germline, CDR1 SGDLS and CDR2 YYNGEE. J lost 4 bases, V lost 4 bases, and 10 bases had no gene match. The CDR3 runs to 16 residues. The CDR3 sequence: CASSPYSGGPGETQYF. The CDR3 DNA follows: TGTGCCAGCAGCCCCTATAGCGGGGGGCCAGGAGAGACCCAGTACTTC.

This clonotype has only one observation. As the CDR3 is not closed by the conserved phenylalanine or tryptophan, this likely results from a read error. This chain uses TRBV6-5 with TRBJ2-3, with D maybe TRBD2 (6 bases). The CDR3 is 15 residues long. Deletions cut 3 bases from V and 1 base from J, with 11 bases between. Looked up from germline, CDR1 is MNHEY and CDR2 is SVGAGI. The CDR3 sequence: CASSYRDSGTDTQYY. Written as DNA, the CDR3 is TGTGCCAGCAGTTATAGGGACTCTGGCACAGATACGCAGTATTAT.

The table lists this clonotype with a few counts. The gene calls are TRBV27 and TRBJ2-3, with TRBD2 matching over 9 bases. In germline, CDR1 is MNHEY, CDR2 SMNVEV (reference sequence). Trimming removed 5 bases from V and 6 bases from J; junction bases left unmatched: 12. The CDR3 length is 16 residues. In DNA form, the CDR3 reads TGTGCCAGCAGTGCCGCCGCGGGGGGGCCGGTGGATACGCAGTATTTT. Translation gives CASSAAAGGPVDTQYF.

The V and J genes are TRBV6-2 or TRBV6-3 and TRBJ2-7, with 9 bases lining up with TRBD1. The germline CDR1 and CDR2 sequences are MNHEY and SVGEGT. V trimming: 4 bases; J trimming: 3 bases; junction bases outside the gene matches: 1. This CDR3 spans 13 amino acids. The CDR3 region is CASSWDRDYEQYV. The CDR3 nucleotides are TGTGCCAGCAGTTGGGACAGGGACTACGAGCAGTACGTC.

This clonotype was detected only a few times. The V and J genes are TRBV19 and TRBJ1-5; a weak D match, TRBD1 (6 bases). Germline CDR1 is LNHDA and CDR2 is SQIVND (reference sequence). CDR3 length: 13 amino acids. V was trimmed by 5 bases and J by 4 bases, leaving 9 bases between them. CDR3 sequence: CASSYDRNQPQHF. The CDR3 coding sequence is TGTGCCAGTAGTTACGACAGGAATCAGCCCCAGCATTTT.

The chain combines TRBV12-3 or TRBV12-4 with TRBJ2-7, with TRBD1 identical over 7 bases. V was clipped by 5 bases and J by 3 bases; unmatched bases: 7. This CDR3 comprises 14 residues. The CDR3 loop is CASSRDRNLYEQYF. CDR3 nucleotide sequence: TGTGCCAGCAGTCGGGACAGAAATCTCTACGAGCAGTACTTC.

This clonotype was observed at least ten times. The chain joins TRBV29-1 to TRBJ2-3; D is perhaps TRBD2 (5 bases). The CDR3 sequence is 17 residues long. Germline CDR1 is SQVTM and CDR2 is ANQGSEA. Trimming pared 7 bases from V and 4 bases from J, leaving 27 bases between. The CDR3 loop reads CSATRVRTDERADTQYF. The CDR3 nucleotides are TGCAGCGCAACTAGGGTCAGAACGGACGAGAGGGCAGATACGCAGTATTTT.

This clonotype was seen a few times. V is TRBV20-1 and J is TRBJ1-2; 7 positions match TRBD1. V dropped 6 bases and J dropped 6; count of bases not matched to a gene: 7. Germline CDR1 DFQATT, CDR2 SNEGSKA (reference sequence). This CDR3 contains 12 residues. The CDR3 is CSAPTGTDGYTF. The CDR3 DNA sequence: TGCAGTGCGCCGACAGGGACAGATGGCTACACCTTC.

This clonotype has a count of ten or more. This rearrangement joins TRBV12-3 or TRBV12-4 to TRBJ2-3; D might be TRBD1 (5 bases). Between the trimmed V and J ends, which lost 2 bases and 1 base, there was a span of 7 bases. The CDR3 totals 14 residues. In nucleotides, the CDR3 is TGTGCCAGCAGTTTACAGGGCGGCACAGATACGCAGTATTTT. It codes for CASSLQGGTDTQYF.